The 24 T cell receptor beta chains in this list originate from one sample, sequenced in a study of T cell repertoires in cytomegalovirus infection (dated by TCRdb to about 2019). The instrument was an Illumina HiSeq 1500. TCRdb ran its own pipeline on the public reads, namely fastp trimming at Q25 and MiXCR clone calling, and kept in-frame beta chains. Duplicate CDR3 protein sequences are folded into a single record with the most common DNA and genes. This sample comprises about 600,000 distinct CDR3 sequences, around 24% of them detected only once. Of the sample, under 8.5% falls within the top ten clones. Source material: CD8+ T cells from PBMCs. Every receptor here comes from a human donor in good health (CMV status not recorded). Some clones in this sample may be carry-over from other donors' samples.

This chain links TRBV29-1 with TRBJ2-6; D unresolved. This CDR3 is built from 13 residues. V was cut by 5 bases and J by 0 bases, with 5 bases left in between. The germline V gene encodes CDR1 SQVTM and CDR2 ANQGSEA. Here the CDR3 DNA reads TGCAGCGTTTCAAGCTCTGGGGCCAACGTCCTGACTTTC. Its protein product is CSVSSSGANVLTF.

This clonotype turned up a few times. The chain couples TRBV9 to TRBJ1-1; D is unresolved. This CDR3 spans 18 amino acids. V lost 1 base and J 1 base, leaving 20 bases between the germline ends. Germline V gene sequence: CDR1 SGDLS, CDR2 YYNGEE. CDR3 protein: CASSVTPRRADQNTEAFF. The CDR3 DNA reads as TGTGCCAGCAGCGTAACCCCCCGGAGGGCGGACCAGAACACTGAAGCTTTCTTT.

The gene calls are TRBV6-5 and TRBJ2-5, with D unresolved. The CDR3 extends over 17 amino acids. Looked up from germline, CDR1 is MNHEY and CDR2 is SVGAGI. V gave up 5 bases and J gave up 3 bases, with 22 bases separating them. The CDR3 DNA sequence: TGTGCCAGCAGTGCCCAATCCCGGCCAGTAGTCGAAGAGACCCAGTACTTC. This translates into CASSAQSRPVVEETQYF.

V usage is TRBV12-3 or TRBV12-4 and J usage is TRBJ2-2; D might be TRBD1 (6 bases). V was clipped by 8 bases and J by 0 bases, with 13 bases between them. The CDR3 loop spans 15 amino acids. The CDR3 sequence is CASAPGTTNTGELFF. CDR3 coding DNA: TGTGCCAGCGCGCCGGGGACAACGAACACCGGGGAGCTGTTTTTT.

This clonotype showed up just a few times. The chain couples TRBV28 to TRBJ1-5; D not resolved. Germline CDR1 MDHEN, CDR2 SYDVKM. The germline V and J ends were trimmed by 3 bases and 4 bases, with 13 bases remaining between them. CDR3 length: 15 amino acids. CDR3 residues: CASSFFGFGNQPQHF. The CDR3 nucleotides are TGTGCCAGCAGTTTCTTTGGGTTTGGAAATCAGCCCCAGCATTTT. Based on the CDR3 plus reference TRBV28 and TRBJ1-5, the full variable domain is DVKVTQSSRYLVKRTGEKVFLECVQDMDHENMFWYRQDPGLGLRLIYFSYDVKMKEKGDIPEGYSVSREKKERFSLILESASTNQTSMYLCASSFFGFGNQPQHFGDGTRLSIL.

This clonotype was detected ten times or more. This chain connects TRBV6-5 to TRBJ2-1; TRBD2 agrees at 8 bases. This CDR3 is 17 amino acids long. Germline CDR1 MNHEY, CDR2 SVGAGI. V gave up 2 bases and J gave up 0 bases; unmatched junction bases: 6. Here the CDR3 reads CASSYGAGGSSYNEQFF. CDR3 bases: TGTGCCAGCAGTTACGGGGCGGGGGGTTCCTCCTACAATGAGCAGTTCTTC.

This clonotype was recorded many times. This rearrangement joins TRBV28 to TRBJ2-1; 8 bases fit TRBD2. Trimming at V came to 7 bases and at J to 6 bases, leaving 14 bases not matched to a gene. The CDR3 spans 16 residues. CDR1 and CDR2 from the germline V gene are MDHEN and SYDVKM. In DNA form, the CDR3 reads TGTGCCAGCACCCATGCTACGGGGGGGAGGGGCAATGAGCAGTTCTTC. This gives the protein CASTHATGGRGNEQFF.

At least ten counts were recorded for this clonotype. This sequence joins TRBV6-6 and TRBJ1-1, with D maybe TRBD1 (6 bases). The CDR3 is made up of 12 amino acids. CDR1 and CDR2 from the germline V gene are MNHNY and SVGAGI (reference sequence). V was pared by 10 bases and J by 4 bases, with 13 bases between. The CDR3 DNA is TGTGCCACGATGGGGGGCGGCACTGAAGCTTTCTTT. This encodes CATMGGGTEAFF.

The chain employs TRBV5-5 and TRBJ1-6; TRBD1 agrees at 10 bases. V dropped 3 bases and J dropped 9; count of bases not matched to a gene: 9. Germline loops: CDR1 SGHKS, CDR2 YYEKEE (reference sequence). This CDR3 comprises 16 residues. The CDR3: CASSSGTGVVVSPLHF. CDR3 bases: TGTGCCAGCAGCTCCGGGACAGGGGTAGTGGTTTCACCCCTCCACTTT. The complete variable domain, with remaining parts taken from reference TRBV5-5 and TRBJ1-6, reads DAGVTQSPTHLIKTRGQQVTLRCSPISGHKSVSWYQQVLGQGPQFIFQYYEKEERGRGNFPDRFSARQFPNYSSELNVNALLLGDSALYLCASSSGTGVVVSPLHFGNGTRLTVT.

In its sample, this clonotype was seen a few times. The rearrangement links TRBV29-1 to TRBJ1-2, with unresolved D. Germline V gene lookup returns CDR1 SQVTM and CDR2 ANQGSEA. The CDR3 sequence is 13 residues long. V was cut by 0 bases and J by 0 bases, with 5 bases left in between. CDR3 sequence (DNA): TGCAGCGTTGAAGATCCCCCTAACTATGGCTACACCTTC. This codes for CSVEDPPNYGYTF.

This chain joins TRBV14 and TRBJ1-3; D perhaps matches TRBD1 (6 bases). Germline CDR1 and CDR2: SGHDN and FVKESK. The germline V and J ends were trimmed by 3 bases and 1 base, with 22 bases remaining between them. This CDR3 is built from 19 residues. CDR3 nucleotides: TGTGCCAGCAGCCACCATGCCCGCGGGGGCGAAAAATCTGGAAACACCATATATTTT. This gives the protein CASSHHARGGEKSGNTIYF.

The chain recombines TRBV4-3 with TRBJ1-6, with TRBD1 as a possible D gene (6 bases). The CDR3 runs to 14 residues. The V gene's germline CDR1 is LGHNA and CDR2 YSLEER. The germline V and J ends were trimmed by 1 base and 9 bases, with 10 bases remaining between them. The CDR3 is CASSQVGGTSPLHF. The DNA for the CDR3 is TGCGCCAGCAGCCAAGTGGGGGGCACTTCACCCCTCCACTTT.

Written as DNA, the CDR3 is TGTGCCAGCAGCTTCGGAACAGGGGAAATAACCTTC. The encoded protein is CASSFGTGEITF. V and J are TRBV7-6 and TRBJ1-2; 7 nucleotides agree with TRBD1. CDR1 is SGHVS and CDR2 is FNYEAQ in the germline V gene. V shed 3 bases, J shed 14 bases, and the junction held 9 bases outside the gene matches. This CDR3 has 12 residues.

This clonotype has at least ten counts. This sequence joins TRBV25-1 and TRBJ2-5; TRBD1 might be the D (6 bases). Trimming stripped 4 bases from V and 3 bases from J, with 15 bases between. Germline values: CDR1 MGHDK, CDR2 SYGVNS. The CDR3 extends over 15 amino acids. In nucleotides, the CDR3 is TGTGCCAGCAGTGCCCTGGACAGTCGGGAAGAGACCCAGTACTTC. As protein: CASSALDSREETQYF.

Ten or more counts support this clonotype. CDR3 coding DNA: TGTGCCAGCAGTTACTCGATCCCGGGGGCGAATGAGCAGTTCTTC. As protein: CASSYSIPGANEQFF. The chain couples TRBV6-6 to TRBJ2-1, with D possibly being TRBD1 or TRBD2 (6 bases each). Germline V gene data show CDR1 as MNHNY and CDR2 as SVGAGI (reference sequence). V lost 0 bases, J lost 7 bases, and 13 bases lay in between. This CDR3 is 15 amino acids long.

This sequence joins TRBV5-6 and TRBJ1-5, with D maybe TRBD1 (5 bases). Per germline, CDR1 SGHDT and CDR2 YYEEEE. The CDR3 runs 16 residues. The V end was cut by 2 bases, the J end by 0 bases, with 12 bases between. CDR3: CASSFGGGYSNQPQHF. The CDR3 DNA follows: TGTGCCAGCAGCTTTGGGGGGGGATATAGCAATCAGCCCCAGCATTTT.

This clonotype has only a few counts. This rearrangement joins TRBV6-5 to TRBJ2-5, with D unresolved. Trimming took 6 bases from V and 6 from J, leaving 17 bases between them. Germline V gene lookup returns CDR1 MNHEY and CDR2 SVGAGI. The CDR3 is 14 amino acids. This chain's CDR3 is CASSPLGAAKTQYF. For the CDR3, the DNA is TGTGCCAGCAGCCCCCTTGGAGCCGCGAAGACCCAGTACTTC.

V gene TRBV11-2 combines with J gene TRBJ2-2; D is unclear. Between the trimmed V and J ends, which lost 4 bases and 5 bases, there was a span of 11 bases. This CDR3 contains 14 residues. The germline V gene encodes CDR1 SGHAT and CDR2 FQNNGV. In nucleotides, the CDR3 is TGTGCCAGCAGCTACAGTATCGGTACCGGGGAGCTGTTTTTT. Its translation: CASSYSIGTGELFF.

This clonotype is a singleton in its sample. A read error may account for a junction end that differs from germline. The V and J genes are TRBV4-1 and TRBJ2-5; tentative D call: TRBD2 (7 bases). The CDR3 extends over 15 amino acids. The germline gives CDR1 MGHRA, CDR2 YSYEKL. CDR3 DNA: TGCGCCAGCAGCCAAGTACCAGGGGAGGGAGAGATCCAGTACTTC. As protein: CASSQVPGEGEIQYF.

About this clonotype itself: One junction end disagrees with the germline gene, perhaps due to a read error. V is TRBV4-2 and J is TRBJ2-1; D might be TRBD2 (6 bases). This CDR3 has 15 residues. The germline V gene has CDR1 LGHNA and CDR2 YNFKEQ. In DNA, the CDR3 is TGTGTCAGCAGCGACGGACTAAGCTCTTACAATGAGCAGTTCTTC. Translation gives CVSSDGLSSYNEQFF.

Of note for this clonotype: A clone one base away is much larger, so this may be a read error. V usage is TRBV12-5 and J usage is TRBJ2-5; D call uncertain. This CDR3 has 12 amino acids. CDR1 and CDR2 (germline): LGHNT, FRNRAP. The DNA of the CDR3 is TGTGTTAGTGCCACCGTCAGAGAGACCCAGTACTTC. Translation gives CVSATVRETQYF.

In this sample, this clonotype turned up many times. The chain links TRBV4-1 to TRBJ2-1; 13 positions agree with TRBD2. Germline assignment: CDR1 MGHRA and CDR2 YSYEKL. J gave up 4 bases and V 1 base, and 1 base lay outside the gene matches. The CDR3 sequence is 16 residues long. The CDR3 DNA sequence: TGCGCCAGCAGCCAAGTACTAGCGGGGGGGTACAATGAGCAGTTCTTC. It encodes CASSQVLAGGYNEQFF.

This chain joins TRBV4-3 and TRBJ2-1; TRBD2 matches at 10 bases. V shed 0 bases and J 4 bases; nucleotides not matched to a gene: 6. CDR3 length: 17 residues. Germline loops: CDR1 LGHNA, CDR2 YSLEER. This CDR3 reads CASSQDILAGTYNEQFF. The DNA of the CDR3 is TGCGCCAGCAGCCAAGATATACTAGCGGGGACATACAATGAGCAGTTCTTC.

This chain joins TRBV14 and TRBJ2-1, with 10 bases that match TRBD1. Germline loops: CDR1 SGHDN, CDR2 FVKESK. The CDR3 runs to 15 residues. The J segment lost 2 bases and the V segment lost 6 bases, leaving 4 bases of the junction unmatched. CDR3 sequence: CASRAGTGAYNEQFF. CDR3 coding DNA: TGTGCCAGCAGGGCCGGGACAGGGGCCTACAATGAGCAGTTCTTC. The full variable domain, in which reference TRBV14 and TRBJ2-1 provide the parts outside the CDR3, is EAGVTQFPSHSVIEKGQTVTLRCDPISGHDNLYWYRRVMGKEIKFLLHFVKESKQDESGMPNNRFLAERTGGTYSTLKVQPAELEDSGVYFCASRAGTGAYNEQFFGPGTRLTVL.